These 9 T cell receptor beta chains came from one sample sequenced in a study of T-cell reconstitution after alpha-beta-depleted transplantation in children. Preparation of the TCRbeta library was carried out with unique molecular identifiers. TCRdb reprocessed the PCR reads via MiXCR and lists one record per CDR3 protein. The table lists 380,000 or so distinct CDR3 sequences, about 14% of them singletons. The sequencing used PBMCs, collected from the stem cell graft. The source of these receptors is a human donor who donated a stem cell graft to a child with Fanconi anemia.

CDR3 in amino acids: CASSKTARGQGTGELFF. CDR3 DNA: TGCGCCAGCAGCAAAACCGCCAGGGGGCAGGGCACCGGGGAGCTGTTTTTT. V usage is TRBV5-1 and J usage is TRBJ2-2; 8 nucleotides line up with TRBD1. Looked up from germline, CDR1 is SGHRS and CDR2 is YFSETQ. The CDR3 sequence is 17 residues long. V lost 4 bases, J lost 4 bases, and 12 bases stayed unmatched.

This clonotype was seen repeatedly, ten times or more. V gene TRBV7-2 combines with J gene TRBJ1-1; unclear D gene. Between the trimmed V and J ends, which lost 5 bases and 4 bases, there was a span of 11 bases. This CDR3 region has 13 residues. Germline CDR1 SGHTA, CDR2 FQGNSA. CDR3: CASSPLLGTEAFF. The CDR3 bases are TGTGCCAGCAGCCCCCTGTTGGGCACTGAAGCTTTCTTT.

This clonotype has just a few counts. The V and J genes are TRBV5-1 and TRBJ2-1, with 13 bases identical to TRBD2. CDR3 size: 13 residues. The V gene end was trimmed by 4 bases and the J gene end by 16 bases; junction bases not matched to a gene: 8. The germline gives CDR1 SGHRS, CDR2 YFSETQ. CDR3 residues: CASSLVLAGGLFF. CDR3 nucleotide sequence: TGCGCCAGCAGCCTCGTACTAGCGGGGGGGCTATTCTTC. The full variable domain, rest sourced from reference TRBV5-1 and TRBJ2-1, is KAGVTQTPRYLIKTRGQQVTLSCSPISGHRSVSWYQQTPGQGLQFLFEYFSETQRNKGNFPGRFSGRQFSNSRSEMNVSTLELGDSALYLCASSLVLAGGLFFGPGTRLTVL.

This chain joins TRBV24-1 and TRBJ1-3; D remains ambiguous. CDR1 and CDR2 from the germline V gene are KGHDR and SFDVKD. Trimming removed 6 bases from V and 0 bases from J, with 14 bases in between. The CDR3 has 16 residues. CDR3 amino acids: CATSLSGRGSGNTIYF. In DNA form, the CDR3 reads TGTGCCACCAGTCTCTCCGGACGGGGCTCTGGAAACACCATATATTTT.

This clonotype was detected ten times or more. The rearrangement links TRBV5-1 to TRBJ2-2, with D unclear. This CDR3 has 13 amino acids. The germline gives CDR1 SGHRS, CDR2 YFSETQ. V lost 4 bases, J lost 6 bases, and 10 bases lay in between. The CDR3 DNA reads TGCGCCAGCAGCGTCGTTTCGGCCGGGGAGCTGTTTTTT. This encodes CASSVVSAGELFF.

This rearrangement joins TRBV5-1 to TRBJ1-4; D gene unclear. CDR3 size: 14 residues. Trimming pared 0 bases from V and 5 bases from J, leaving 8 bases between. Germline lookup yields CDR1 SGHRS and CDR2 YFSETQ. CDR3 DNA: TGCGCCAGCAGCTTGGTCGCCTCGAATGAAAAACTGTTTTTT. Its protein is CASSLVASNEKLFF.

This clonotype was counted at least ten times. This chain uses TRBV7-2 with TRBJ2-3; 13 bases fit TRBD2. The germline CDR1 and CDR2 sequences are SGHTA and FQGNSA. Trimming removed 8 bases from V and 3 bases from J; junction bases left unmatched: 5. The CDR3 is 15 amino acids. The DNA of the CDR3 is TGTGCCAGCGTCCTGACTAGCGGGGGGACAGATACGCAGTATTTT. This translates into CASVLTSGGTDTQYF.

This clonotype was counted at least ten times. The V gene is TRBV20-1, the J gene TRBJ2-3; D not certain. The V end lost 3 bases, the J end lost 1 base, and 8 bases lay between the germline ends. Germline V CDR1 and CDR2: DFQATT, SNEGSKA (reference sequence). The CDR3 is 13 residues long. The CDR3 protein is CSARGRGTDTQYF. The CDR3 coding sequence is TGCAGTGCTAGGGGCCGGGGCACAGATACGCAGTATTTT.

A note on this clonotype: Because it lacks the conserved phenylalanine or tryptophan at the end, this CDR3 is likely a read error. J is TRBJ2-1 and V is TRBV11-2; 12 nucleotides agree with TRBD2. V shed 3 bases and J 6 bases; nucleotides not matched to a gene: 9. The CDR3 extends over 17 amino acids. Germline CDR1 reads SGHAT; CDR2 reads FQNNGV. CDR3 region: CASSFQGLAGWGNEQFY. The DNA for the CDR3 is TGTGCCAGCAGCTTCCAAGGACTAGCGGGGTGGGGCAATGAGCAGTTCTAC.